A selection of T cell receptor beta chains follows, all from one sample in a study of yellow fever vaccine responses in identical twins. TCRdb redid the calling of the RT-PCR reads with MiXCR, one entry per CDR3 protein. The sample yields 6,000 to 9,000 distinct CDR3 sequences, 70% to 90% seen once. The source material was T cells from blood (PBMCs), unsorted or a sorted subset (not recorded which), sampled before or after yellow fever vaccination (not recorded which). The receptors here all came from a woman in her late teens or twenties who received the yellow fever vaccine. The CDR3 runs from the conserved cysteine through the conserved F or W. The order of the fields is J gene, D gene, V gene, clone size, CDR3 protein, CDR3 DNA. A D gene is named only where the DNA matches it firmly. Clone size is not always given. Where it is, it says once, few, many or a class for expanded clones.

TRBJ2-1,NA,TRBV3-1,NA,CASSQDRGGQFF,TGTGCCAGCAGCCAAGATCGGGGCGGGCAGTTCTTC
TRBJ2-7,NA,TRBV7-6,NA,CASSLLGAEQYF,TGTGCCAGCAGCTTACTAGGAGCCGAGCAGTACTTC
TRBJ2-5,TRBD1,TRBV28,NA,CASRRQGGETQYF,TGTGCCAGCAGACGACAGGGTGGGGAGACCCAGTACTTC
TRBJ2-7,NA,TRBV9,NA,CASSVDTGPYEQYF,TGTGCCAGCAGCGTAGATACAGGGCCCTACGAGCAGTACTTC
TRBJ1-1,NA,TRBV18,NA,CASSPGDLGTEAFF,TGTGCCAGCTCACCGGGGGACTTGGGCACTGAAGCTTTCTTT
TRBJ2-5,NA,TRBV2,NA,CASMRRGEETQYF,TGTGCCAGCATGAGGCGGGGAGAGGAGACCCAGTACTTC
TRBJ2-7,NA,TRBV11-1,once,CASSARGGTYEQYF,TGTGCCAGCAGCGCCCGCGGGGGCACCTACGAGCAGTACTTC
TRBJ2-7,NA,TRBV28,NA,CASSPPLKPEQYF,TGTGCCAGCAGTCCCCCCCTAAAACCCGAGCAGTACTTC
TRBJ2-7,NA,TRBV6-5,NA,CASSYGGSYEQYF,TGTGCCAGCAGTTACGGGGGATCCTACGAGCAGTACTTC
TRBJ2-7,NA,TRBV10-3,NA,CARPASYEQYF,TGTGCGCGGCCCGCCTCCTACGAGCAGTACTTC
TRBJ2-7,TRBD2,TRBV7-9,NA,CASSRSSGRELSYEQYF,TGTGCCAGCAGCCGGAGCAGCGGGAGGGAACTCTCCTACGAGCAGTACTTC
TRBJ2-7,NA,TRBV11-3,NA,CASSLVRIEQYF,TGTGCCAGCAGCTTAGTCAGGATAGAGCAGTACTTC
TRBJ2-4,NA,TRBV29-1,NA,CSVEWDRPNIQYF,TGCAGCGTTGAATGGGATCGCCCAAACATTCAGTACTTC
TRBJ2-2,NA,TRBV29-1,NA,CSARESNTGELFF,TGCAGCGCCCGGGAGAGTAACACCGGGGAGCTGTTTTTT
TRBJ2-2,NA,TRBV5-1,NA,CASSLLKGFDLRTGELFF,TGCGCCAGCAGCCTCCTTAAGGGCTTTGACCTAAGGACCGGGGAGCTGTTTTTT
TRBJ2-3,TRBD2,TRBV7-6,NA,CASSLGTSGRTDTQYF,TGTGCCAGCAGCTTAGGAACTAGCGGGAGAACTGATACGCAGTATTTT
TRBJ2-3,TRBD1,TRBV11-1,NA,CASSRDRSADTQYF,TGTGCCAGCAGTCGGGACAGGTCTGCAGATACGCAGTATTTT
TRBJ2-1,NA,TRBV20-1,NA,CSARDQLGWGVGEQFF,TGCAGTGCTAGAGATCAGCTGGGGTGGGGGGTTGGTGAGCAGTTCTTC